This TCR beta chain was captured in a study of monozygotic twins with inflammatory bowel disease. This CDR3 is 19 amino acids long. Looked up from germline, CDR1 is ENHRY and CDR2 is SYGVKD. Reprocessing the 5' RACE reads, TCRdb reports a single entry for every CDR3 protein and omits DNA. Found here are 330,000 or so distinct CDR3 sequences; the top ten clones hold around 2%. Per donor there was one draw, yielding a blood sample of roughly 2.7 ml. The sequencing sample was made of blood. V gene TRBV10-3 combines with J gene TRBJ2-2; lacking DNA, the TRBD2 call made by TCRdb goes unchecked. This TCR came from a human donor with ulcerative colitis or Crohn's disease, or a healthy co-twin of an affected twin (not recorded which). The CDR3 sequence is CAISESTRFGREDTGELFF.